The next 15 T cell receptor beta chains were all read from a single sample in a study of tumor-infiltrating lymphocytes in primary liver carcinoma. TCR beta cDNA was reverse-transcribed from approximately 0.45 ug of total RNA. The reaction used a constant-region primer and ProtoScript II reverse transcriptase. Researchers made the TCR beta libraries by running three nested multiplex PCR rounds with slightly modified ARM-PCR. The first two PCR rounds used TRBV1-TRBV30 forward primers with a C-beta reverse primer, about 10 cycles each. Via MiXCR, TCRdb re-called the multiplex PCR reads, giving one row per CDR3 protein. The data show over 100,000 distinct CDR3 sequences, with around 70% seen just once and 7.5% to 10% held by the top ten. Unsorted bulk tissue of roughly 17-33 mg yielded co-extracted RNA and DNA. Material: tumor-adjacent normal liver tissue. These receptors originate from a woman aged 55 to 70 with primary liver carcinoma and hepatitis B virus infection.

With respect to this clonotype: The final CDR3 position lacks the conserved phenylalanine or tryptophan, pointing to a likely read error. This sequence joins TRBV10-3 and TRBJ2-1, with 8 bases fitting TRBD2. This CDR3 spans 16 amino acids. The V gene's germline CDR1 is ENHRY and CDR2 SYGVKD. Germline trimming cut 4 bases from V and 8 bases from J; bases unmatched to any gene: 13. CDR3 sequence: CAISGVGTSFSDEQFC. The DNA of the CDR3 is TGTGCCATCAGTGGGGTGGGGACTAGTTTTAGTGATGAGCAGTTCTGC.

On this clonotype: Sequence at one end of the junction differs from germline and may be a read error. The V call is TRBV29-1, the J call TRBJ1-1; D unresolved. Germline CDR1 reads SQVTM; CDR2 reads ANQGSEA. The CDR3 extends over 10 amino acids. The chain's CDR3 is CSRLNTEAFF. Here the CDR3 DNA reads TGCAGCAGATTGAACACTGAGGCTTTCTTT.

About this clonotype itself: A clone one base away is much larger, so this may be a read error. This chain joins TRBV5-1 and TRBJ2-1; TRBD2 matches 8 bases. The length of the CDR3 is 18 residues. Trimming at V came to 3 bases and at J to 5 bases, leaving 16 bases not matched to a gene. In germline, CDR1 is SGHRS, CDR2 YFSETQ. The DNA of the CDR3 is TGCGCCAGCAGCTCGACTCGGAGCGGGAGCCCCCTAGACAATGAGCAGTTCTTC. Translated, it gives CASSSTRSGSPLDNEQFF.

As to this clonotype: Germline and junction disagree at one end, which may indicate a read error. J is TRBJ2-5 and V is TRBV7-9, with D possibly matching TRBD1 (6 bases). This CDR3 comprises 14 residues. The germline V gene has CDR1 SEHNR and CDR2 FQNEAQ (reference sequence). CDR3 in amino acids: CASSPGTSQETQYF. In DNA, the CDR3 is TGTGCCAGCAGTCCCGGGACAAGCCAAGAGACCCAGTACTTT.

About this clonotype itself: No conserved phenylalanine or tryptophan ends this CDR3, so it is likely a read error. The DNA is left out, because the CDR3 cannot be placed on it with certainty; the CDR3 is given as TCRdb lists it. This rearrangement joins TRBV10-1 to TRBJ2-7; the D segment call TRBD1 is taken from the table without a DNA check. Germline V gives CDR1 WNHNN, CDR2 SYGVQD (reference sequence). The CDR3 has 11 residues if both end residues are counted. The CDR3 sequence: CATELGGSFRD.

The table lists this clonotype with a few counts. One base away lies a much larger clone, so this may be a sequencing read error. This chain uses TRBV12-3 or TRBV12-4 with TRBJ2-6, with 11 bases lining up with TRBD1. The CDR3 is made up of 17 amino acids. DNA for the CDR3: TGTGCCAGCAGTCCGGGACAGGGGGTATCTGGGGCCGACGTCCTGACTTTC. It is translated as CASSPGQGVSGADVLTF.

Concerning this clonotype itself: The junction shows a germline mismatch at one end, possibly a read error. This sequence joins TRBV11-2 and TRBJ2-2; TRBD1 aligns across 9 bases. CDR3 length equals 15 residues. CDR1 is SGHAT, CDR2 FQNNGV, per germline. The CDR3 protein is CVSSFWTGETGKLFF. For the CDR3, the DNA is TGTGTCAGCAGCTTCTGGACAGGGGAAACCGGGAAGCTGTTTTTT.

In DNA form, the CDR3 reads TGTGCCGGCGGCTTAGTATTGGTGGGAGGGTCCGGCCCACTTGAGCAGTTCTTC. The encoded protein is CAGGLVLVGGSGPLEQFF. The chain employs TRBV11-2 and TRBJ2-1; 7 bases agree with TRBD2. V was clipped by 11 bases and J by 9 bases; unmatched bases: 28. Germline CDR1 and CDR2: SGHAT and FQNNGV. This CDR3 is built from 18 residues.

As to this clonotype: At one end, the junction sequence differs from germline, possibly due to a read error. This chain connects TRBV12-3 or TRBV12-4 to TRBJ2-1; perhaps TRBD1 as D (5 bases). CDR3 length: 11 residues. CDR3 nucleotides: TGTGCCAGCGGTCGACAGCATGAGCGGTTCTTC. It specifies CASGRQHERFF.

This clonotype has only one observation. A much more abundant neighbour one base away suggests this may be a read error. The conserved phenylalanine or tryptophan normally closing the CDR3 is absent here, so this likely arose from a read error. The CDR3 loop is CASGLEQGLLTDTQYS. CDR3 nucleotides: TGTGCCAGCGGGCTGGAACAGGGCCTTCTCACAGATACGCAGTATTCT. The chain carries TRBV7-9 and TRBJ2-3, with D tentatively TRBD1 (6 bases). Per the germline V gene, CDR1 is SEHNR and CDR2 is FQNEAQ (reference sequence). V lost 8 bases, J lost 2 bases, and 20 bases lay in between. This CDR3 comprises 16 residues.

Regarding this clonotype: A much larger clone lies a single base off, so this may be a read error. The genes are TRBV10-3 and TRBJ2-2; D perhaps matches TRBD2 (6 bases). V lost 2 bases, J lost 4 bases, and 14 bases lay in between. This CDR3 has 16 amino acids. Germline V gene data show CDR1 as ENHRY and CDR2 as SYGVKD. CDR3 in amino acids: CAISETNGRGTGELFF. CDR3 DNA: TGTGCCATCAGTGAGACTAACGGGAGAGGCACCGGGGAGCTGTTTTTT.

As regards this clonotype: One end of the junction is discordant with germline, which a read error may explain. V usage is TRBV7-9 and J usage is TRBJ2-2; TRBD2 matches at 7 bases. This CDR3 comprises 15 residues. The germline V gene encodes CDR1 SEHNR and CDR2 FQNEAQ (reference sequence). The DNA for the CDR3 is TGTGCCAGCACCGTGAGCGGGACTGGTACCGGGGAACTGTTTTTT. Translated: CASTVSGTGTGELFF.

Remarks on this clonotype: The missing conserved phenylalanine or tryptophan at the end of this CDR3 makes a read error likely. V and J are TRBV29-1 and TRBJ1-6; D may be TRBD1 (5 bases). This CDR3 has 13 amino acids. CDR1 SQVTM and CDR2 ANQGSEA come from the germline V gene. The CDR3 here is CSVTEGANSPLHL. In DNA form, the CDR3 reads TGCAGTGTGACAGAGGGAGCCAATTCACCCCTCCACTTA.

Concerning this clonotype: The junction differs from germline at one of its ends, possibly a read error. The chain uses TRBV18 and TRBJ1-5; D not resolved. CDR1 is KGHSH, CDR2 LQKENI, per germline. CDR3 length: 17 residues. CDR3: CVSSPGPVRNANQPQHF. The DNA for the CDR3 is TGTGTCAGCTCACCAGGCCCGGTCCGAAATGCGAATCAGCCCCAGCATTTT.

This clonotype showed up many times. The chain joins TRBV29-1 to TRBJ2-1; 8 nucleotides agree with TRBD2. With 1 base clipped from V and 7 bases from J, the junction kept 6 bases outside the gene matches. This CDR3 has 14 amino acids. Germline lookup yields CDR1 SQVTM and CDR2 ANQGSEA. Written as DNA, the CDR3 is TGCAGCGTTGAAGGCAGCGGGAGAAGGAATGAGCAGTTCTTC. Protein: CSVEGSGRRNEQFF.